This T cell receptor (beta chain) is drawn from a study of shared clonotypes between healthy human individuals. V lost 0 bases and J lost 6, with 10 bases in between. The CDR3 has 13 residues. From germline, CDR1 is SGDLS and CDR2 YYNGEE. Only CD45RO-negative cells positively selected for CCR7 counted as naive CD8 cells, so terminally differentiated effector memory CD45RA+ cells were excluded. The method was immunoSEQ multiplex PCR; TCRdb's version includes in-frame clones alone and lacks a portion of them. The table shows some 580,000 clones, with nearly 98% occurring only once. The chain has TRBV9 and TRBJ2-7, with D perhaps matching TRBD2 (6 bases). This receptor was obtained from a man aged 25 to 40 in good health. Specimen: naive CD8+ T cells sorted from blood. Here the CDR3 reads CASSVGTMGEQYF. The CDR3 bases are TGTGCCAGCAGCGTAGGGACTATGGGCGAGCAGTACTTC.